Presented here are 19 T cell receptor beta chains from one specimen sequenced in a study of CD8+ T cells in alopecia areata. Sample treatment: oral pan-JAK inhibitor, 5-10 mg twice daily. Extraction of RNA preceded its reverse transcription into cDNA, which served as the sequencing template. The protocol was immunoSEQ multiplex PCR, while the TCRdb copy is restricted to in-frame clones and leaves out a portion. Among over 120,000 clones, about 59% were seen once, and the ten largest hold 15% to 20%. The starting material was CD8+ T cells sorted from blood, obtained at week 4, from a patient treated with tofacitinib. The receptors here all came from a human donor with alopecia areata.

The rearrangement uses TRBV10-3 and TRBJ2-1; 7 bases align to TRBD1. Per germline, CDR1 ENHRY and CDR2 SYGVKD. Trimming cost V 7 bases and J 2 bases; bases outside gene matches: 8. CDR3 length equals 15 residues. Written as DNA, the CDR3 is TGTGCCATCACCGACGACAGGGTAACCTACAATGAGCAGTTCTTC. This encodes CAITDDRVTYNEQFF.

This clone was picked up a small number of times. This chain connects TRBV29-1 to TRBJ2-1; D call uncertain. The V end lost 3 bases, the J end lost 0 bases, and 6 bases lay between the germline ends. This CDR3 has 13 amino acids. From germline, CDR1 is SQVTM and CDR2 ANQGSEA. The CDR3 loop is CSVDRSSYNEQFF. CDR3 coding DNA: TGCAGCGTTGACAGGAGCTCCTACAATGAGCAGTTCTTC.

The genes are TRBV13 and TRBJ2-2, with D perhaps matching TRBD1 (6 bases). Germline-derived CDR1 and CDR2 are PRHDT and FYEKMQ (reference sequence). This CDR3 is 15 amino acids long. Between the trimmed V and J ends, which lost 4 bases and 3 bases, there was a span of 12 bases. CDR3 sequence: CASSYGQPHTGELFF. In DNA form, the CDR3 reads TGTGCCAGCAGCTACGGACAGCCCCACACCGGGGAGCTGTTTTTT.

This chain connects TRBV7-9 to TRBJ2-7; 8 nucleotides match TRBD2. This CDR3 region has 17 residues. The V segment lost 4 bases and the J segment 1 base; nucleotides outside the gene matches: 12. From germline, CDR1 is SEHNR and CDR2 FQNEAQ (reference sequence). CDR3 residues: CASSSWIGGERSYEQYF. The CDR3 DNA is TGTGCCAGCAGCTCGTGGATCGGGGGGGAGCGGTCCTACGAGCAGTACTTC. Complete variable domain (other parts from reference TRBV7-9 and TRBJ2-7): DTGVSQNPRHKITKRGQNVTFRCDPISEHNRLYWYRQTLGQGPEFLTYFQNEAQLEKSRLLSDRFSAERPKGSFSTLEIQRTEQGDSAMYLCASSSWIGGERSYEQYFGPGTRLTVT.

V gene TRBV4-3 combines with J gene TRBJ1-5; the D is unclear. CDR1 is LGHNA, CDR2 YSLEER, per germline. This CDR3 is 18 amino acids long. Trimming cost V 0 bases and J 0 bases, with 15 bases left between them. The CDR3 sequence is CASSQDLLGSHSNQPQHF. The CDR3 DNA reads as TGCGCCAGCAGCCAAGATCTTCTGGGCAGCCATAGCAATCAGCCCCAGCATTTT.

The chain combines TRBV5-1 with TRBJ2-7, with 9 bases matching TRBD1. Per germline, CDR1 SGHRS and CDR2 YFSETQ. This CDR3 has 14 amino acids. J gave up 6 bases and V 4 bases, and 8 bases lay outside the gene matches. The CDR3 DNA is TGCGCCAGCAGCGACCGGGACAGGGTTTTCGAGCAGTACTTC. Its translation: CASSDRDRVFEQYF. Together with reference TRBV5-1 and TRBJ2-7, the CDR3 gives the full variable domain: KAGVTQTPRYLIKTRGQQVTLSCSPISGHRSVSWYQQTPGQGLQFLFEYFSETQRNKGNFPGRFSGRQFSNSRSEMNVSTLELGDSALYLCASSDRDRVFEQYFGPGTRLTVT.

The chain carries TRBV12-5 and TRBJ1-5; D call uncertain. Germline V gene data show CDR1 as LGHNT and CDR2 as FRNRAP. The CDR3 totals 13 residues. V was cut by 6 bases and J by 4 bases, with 10 bases left in between. In DNA form, the CDR3 reads TGTGCTAGTGGCCATCAGCGTAATCAGCCCCAGCATTTT. Translated: CASGHQRNQPQHF.

The chain carries TRBV6-6 and TRBJ2-4, with D unclear. With 4 bases removed from V and 8 bases from J, the gap between germline ends came to 15 bases. CDR1 is MNHNY and CDR2 is SVGAGI in the germline V gene (reference sequence). The CDR3 totals 14 residues. The CDR3 reads CASSSGFFTDIQYF. CDR3 sequence (DNA): TGTGCCAGCAGTTCCGGTTTTTTTACGGACATTCAGTACTTC.

The rearrangement joins TRBV10-3 to TRBJ2-7, with a possible D match to TRBD1 (5 bases). Germline V gene sequence: CDR1 ENHRY, CDR2 SYGVKD. Trimming cost V 2 bases and J 3 bases, with 11 bases left between them. CDR3 length: 14 residues. CDR3 region: CAISEARQGYEQYF. CDR3 coding DNA: TGTGCCATCAGTGAGGCTAGGCAGGGCTACGAGCAGTACTTC.

The J gene is TRBJ1-1, the V gene TRBV19; no definite D call. The CDR3 totals 12 residues. Trimming took 5 bases from V and 7 from J, leaving 11 bases between them. The germline V gene encodes CDR1 LNHDA and CDR2 SQIVND (reference sequence). This CDR3 is CASSFGRNEAFF. CDR3 sequence (DNA): TGTGCCAGTAGTTTCGGACGGAATGAAGCTTTCTTT.

This chain uses TRBV9 with TRBJ1-2; no reliable D call. The germline gives CDR1 SGDLS, CDR2 YYNGEE. V lost 0 bases and J 8 bases, leaving 14 bases between the germline ends. The CDR3 has 14 amino acids. The CDR3 sequence is CASSVAHSSTGYTF. CDR3 DNA sequence: TGTGCCAGCAGCGTAGCCCACTCGTCGACAGGCTACACCTTC.

The chain uses TRBV27 and TRBJ2-3; no firm D call. Germline values: CDR1 MNHEY, CDR2 SMNVEV (reference sequence). The CDR3 length is 13 residues. With 10 bases removed from V and 3 bases from J, the gap between germline ends came to 14 bases. The CDR3 nucleotides read TGTGCCATCGCCCCTCAAAGAACAGATACGCAGTATTTT. Protein sequence: CAIAPQRTDTQYF.

This clone turned up a few times. The V and J genes are TRBV5-4 and TRBJ2-7; D remains ambiguous. The CDR3 spans 14 residues. V gave up 2 bases and J gave up 2 bases, with 11 bases separating them. Germline-derived CDR1 and CDR2 are SGHNT and YYREEE (reference sequence). Written as DNA, the CDR3 is TGTGCCAGCAGCTTTGGACCTATCACCTACGAGCAGTACTTC. Its protein product is CASSFGPITYEQYF.

This clone was counted a few times. This rearrangement joins TRBV29-1 to TRBJ2-4; the D gene is possibly TRBD2 (6 bases). The CDR3 length is 14 residues. V dropped 6 bases and J dropped 6 bases, with 18 bases sitting between them. Germline values: CDR1 SQVTM, CDR2 ANQGSEA. The CDR3 loop is CSVSTTERVNIQYF. The CDR3 nucleotides read TGCAGCGTCTCGACGACGGAGCGGGTAAACATTCAGTACTTC.

This chain connects TRBV10-3 to TRBJ2-7, with 8 nucleotides matching TRBD1. Germline V lookup: CDR1 ENHRY, CDR2 SYGVKD. Losses at the gene ends were 10 bases for V and 2 bases for J; bases not matched to a gene: 10. CDR3 length: 14 amino acids. CDR3 amino acids: CATDGDRSTYEQYF. The CDR3 DNA follows: TGTGCCACGGACGGGGACAGGTCGACCTACGAGCAGTACTTC.

This clone was counted only a few times. This CDR3 reads CASVAGGRTGELFF. CDR3 sequence (DNA): TGTGCCAGCGTAGCGGGGGGCCGAACCGGGGAGCTGTTTTTT. The rearrangement links TRBV2 to TRBJ2-2, with 10 nucleotides matching TRBD2. V dropped 8 bases and J dropped 5; count of bases not matched to a gene: 5. CDR1 and CDR2 from the germline V gene are SNHLY and FYNNEI. The CDR3 is made up of 14 amino acids.

V and J are TRBV15 and TRBJ2-1; 10 bases are shared with TRBD2. Unmatched junction bases numbered 8, after V lost 0 bases and J lost 9 bases. Germline assignment: CDR1 LNHNV and CDR2 YYDKDF (reference sequence). The CDR3 runs to 16 residues. The DNA of the CDR3 is TGTGCCACCAGCAGAGATACGGCTAGCGGGGGCGGTGAGCAGTTCTTC. Translating gives CATSRDTASGGGEQFF.

This clone showed up just a few times. V and J are TRBV5-1 and TRBJ1-1; TRBD1 might be the D (6 bases). Germline CDR1 and CDR2: SGHRS and YFSETQ. Trimming removed 3 bases at V and 3 bases at J, with 12 bases between. CDR3 length: 14 residues. The CDR3 bases are TGCGCCAGCAGCTGGGGGGGCGAGGACACTGAAGCTTTCTTT. This gives the protein CASSWGGEDTEAFF.

CDR3 coding DNA: TGTGCCAGCAGCACTGAACTGGGGTGGGAGACCCAGTACTTC. Translated: CASSTELGWETQYF. The chain joins TRBV5-6 to TRBJ2-5, with D hard to call. The V and J ends lost 4 bases and 5 bases respectively, with 15 bases between them. CDR3 size: 14 residues. CDR1 SGHDT and CDR2 YYEEEE come from the germline V gene.